Below are 8 T cell receptor beta chains sequenced from a single sample in a study of blood T cell repertoires in COVID-19. Sequencing was performed with immunoSEQ multiplex PCR; in TCRdb, only in-frame clones are kept and a portion is missing. The table has around 460,000 clones, 80% to 90% seen once. Sample: peripheral blood. These receptors originate from a man aged 18 to 30 with COVID-19, enrolled during active disease.

The chain uses TRBV6-5 and TRBJ1-1; tentatively, D is TRBD1 (6 bases). This CDR3 contains 13 residues. Germline-derived CDR1 and CDR2 are MNHEY and SVGAGI. The V gene lost 6 bases and the J gene lost 4 bases, with 12 bases spanning the gap. CDR3 coding DNA: TGTGCCAGCAGGAACCCAGGGGTCACTGAAGCTTTCTTT. Protein sequence: CASRNPGVTEAFF.

The gene calls are TRBV4-1 and TRBJ2-3, with 10 bases that match TRBD1. V lost 1 base to trimming and J lost 6 bases; unmatched junction nucleotides: 4. The CDR3 has 15 amino acids. Germline CDR1 MGHRA, CDR2 YSYEKL. This CDR3 is CASSQATGGFDTQYF. CDR3 nucleotides: TGCGCCAGCAGCCAAGCGACAGGGGGCTTTGATACGCAGTATTTT.

V usage is TRBV19 and J usage is TRBJ1-5; TRBD1 agrees at 9 bases. The V and J ends lost 7 bases and 7 bases, in that order; junction bases with no gene match: 5. The CDR3 covers 13 residues. Germline CDR1 reads LNHDA; CDR2 reads SQIVND (reference sequence). The CDR3 DNA follows: TGTGCCAGTAAGACAGGGGGGAACCAGCCCCAGCATTTT. It specifies CASKTGGNQPQHF.

V is TRBV3-1 (or the pseudogene TRBV3-2) and J is TRBJ2-4, with D perhaps matching TRBD2 (5 bases). Germline lookup yields CDR1 LGHDT and CDR2 YNNKEL (reference sequence). V gave up 2 bases and J gave up 8 bases, with 10 bases separating them. CDR3 length: 13 residues. The CDR3 coding sequence is TGTGCCAGCAGCCAACGGGATTTGGACATTCAGTACTTC. It yields the protein CASSQRDLDIQYF.

This chain joins TRBV5-4 and TRBJ2-2; 7 nucleotides line up with TRBD1. The CDR3 is 15 amino acids. The V gene end was trimmed by 9 bases and the J gene end by 3 bases; junction bases not matched to a gene: 11. Germline lookup yields CDR1 SGHNT and CDR2 YYREEE (reference sequence). CDR3 in DNA: TGTGCCATCCATTCACAGGGGAGAGACACCGGGGAGCTGTTTTTT. The encoded protein is CAIHSQGRDTGELFF.

The rearrangement joins TRBV12-5 to TRBJ2-3; unclear D gene. This CDR3 is 12 amino acids long. V lost 5 bases and J lost 3, with 6 bases in between. Per the germline V gene, CDR1 is LGHNT and CDR2 is FRNRAP. CDR3 loop: CASGPQTDTQYF. The CDR3 DNA is TGTGCTAGTGGTCCCCAGACAGATACGCAGTATTTT.

This chain uses TRBV5-1 with TRBJ2-1; 11 bases line up with TRBD2. Germline V CDR1 and CDR2: SGHRS, YFSETQ. V gave up 1 base and J gave up 10 bases; unmatched junction bases: 7. This CDR3 has 15 residues. The CDR3 region is CASSLTSGSLREQFF. DNA of the CDR3: TGCGCCAGCAGCTTGACTAGCGGGAGTTTGAGGGAGCAGTTCTTC.

This clone has just one count. This chain connects TRBV19 to TRBJ2-7; TRBD1 aligns across 9 bases. This CDR3 contains 14 residues. V lost 6 bases and J lost 2; bases outside the gene matches: 5. Germline values: CDR1 LNHDA, CDR2 SQIVND (reference sequence). CDR3 DNA sequence: TGTGCCAGTAGCCAGGACAGGGGCCCCTACGAGCAGTACTTC. It codes for CASSQDRGPYEQYF.